This T cell receptor (beta chain) was obtained from a study of spatial heterogeneity in lung cancer. This clonotype was observed many times. TCRdb reprocessed the 5' RACE reads with MiXCR, giving one entry per CDR3 protein. Among tens of thousands of distinct CDR3 sequences listed, just under 7% were seen once. Germline V gene data show CDR1 as SGHTA and CDR2 as FQGNSA. The germline V and J ends were trimmed by 1 base and 9 bases, with 12 bases remaining between them. The CDR3 runs 13 residues. Time point reported: sample taken at primary tumor resection. Tumor, nontumor lung or frozen PBMC supplied whole RNA that was sequenced unsorted.

Here the sequenced sample was PBMCs, taken at surgery. This TCR was recovered from a male donor with early-stage non-small cell lung cancer. V usage is TRBV7-2 and J usage is TRBJ1-2; perhaps TRBD1 as D (6 bases). The CDR3 DNA reads TGTGCCAGCAGCTTAGAGGGGGTGCAGAGCTACACCTTC. As protein: CASSLEGVQSYTF. The complete variable domain, with remaining parts taken from reference TRBV7-2 and TRBJ1-2, reads GAGVSQSPSNKVTEKGKDVELRCDPISGHTALYWYRQSLGQGLEFLIYFQGNSAPDKSGLPSDRFSAERTGGSVSTLTIQRTQQEDSAVYLCASSLEGVQSYTFGSGTRLTVV.